This entry features one T cell receptor (beta chain) sequence. Its antigen remains unidentified. No base qualities exist here, and no much larger clone lies one base off it. From V the trimming removes 2 bases and from J it removes 4 bases, while the gene matches leave 1 base of the junction unaccounted for. The CDR3 runs 15 amino acids, cysteine and phenylalanine included. Of the read, only the CDR3 DNA is kept; its 45 bases are in frame from base 1. The germline V gene supplies CDR1 SGHAT and CDR2 FQNNGV. This sample is drawn from a study of blood T cell repertoires in COVID-19 (TCRdb year 2020). Study-level background: Collaborator samples came from the United States, Italy and Spain and covered acute and convalescent phases of COVID-19. The repertoires were made available in a free public database intended to serve as a resource for research on the immune response to SARS-CoV-2. Where HLA class I and class II types were available, the types were taken from metadata supplied by the sample provider, not from assay-based typing. Samples came from the ongoing ImmuneRACE study (first 160 participants) plus 1,254 subjects from 6 global collaborators. The dataset comprised deeply sampled blood TCRbeta repertoires from subjects exposed to, actively infected with, or recovered from COVID-19. Nearly every sample came with metadata listing a de-identified subject ID, COVID-19 status, age in years and sex. The material from the prospective study consisted of cDNA or gDNA derived from T cells, B-cell-depleted T cells, or PBMCs.

What the work shows at the level of the full study, not this receptor alone: How much clinical and demographic metadata was included differed by source and by participant, and the metadata was provided uncurated.

TCRbeta CDR3 regions were amplified from genomic DNA by means of the immunoSEQ Assay, a bias-controlled multiplex PCR. On the authors' methods: Nucleated cell counts per sample were estimated from amplification of reference gene primers within the assay. To quantify the absolute abundance of each unique TCRbeta CDR3 rearrangement, sequence reads were collapsed and filtered. For each sample, productive Simpson clonality was calculated as the square root of Simpson's diversity index over productive rearrangements. This is the immuneACCESS table as TCRdb keeps it, with only in-frame sequences that have V and J called. A part of the clones is gone; compared with another copy, unresolved V genes explain less than half, and the rest is unexplained. The V and J calls and the clone size are those of that table, but D and trimming were determined from the DNA. Within this sample are a few hundred thousand clones, with over 65% of them counted one time only. The ten largest clonotypes hold 0.85% to 1.3% of the sample.

The collaborating institutions used their own protocols to collect whole blood in K2EDTA tubes. Collaborator samples were shipped for TCRbeta analysis as frozen whole blood, isolated PBMCs, or DNA extracted from either sample type. The chain uses TRBV11-2 and TRBJ2-5; 13 middle bases align to TRBD2. The specimen sequenced was peripheral blood. The sequence was obtained from a human donor with acute or convalescent COVID-19. The donor label of this sample is uncertain. The CDR3: CASSLTSGGAETQYF. The nucleotide sequence is TGTGCCAGCAGCTTAACTAGCGGGGGGGCAGAGACCCAGTACTTC. The entire variable domain, with the stretches around the CDR3 drawn from the reference TRBV11-2 and TRBJ2-5 proteins, is EAGVAQSPRYKIIEKRQSVAFWCNPISGHATLYWYQQILGQGPKLLIQFQNNGVVDDSQLPKDRFSAERLKGVDSTLKIQPAKLEDSAVYLCASSLTSGGAETQYFGPGTRLLVL.